The entry that follows covers one T cell receptor (beta chain) sequence. Its antigen is unknown. Germline CDR1 and CDR2: MRHNA and SNTAGT. CDR3 length: 14 residues. The ends were cut back, 4 bases at V and 0 bases at J, with 8 bases in the middle. These data belong to a study of T cells in localized non-small cell lung cancer. Overall study results and limits: The highest T cell clonality was in uninvolved adjacent lung, above tumor. Because only a single region of the tumor was sequenced, heterogeneity remains possible. Out of the top 100 tumor clones, a median around 60 were seen in adjacent lung. A denser population of T cells in blood accompanied longer overall survival.

TCRdb keeps only in-frame clones here, not all; method: immunoSEQ multiplex PCR. This table holds about 45,000 clones, over 75% found once. This receptor was identified in a woman aged 35 to 70 with stage II lung adenocarcinoma. The source was PBMCs, collected before any cancer treatment. The V call is TRBV6-4, the J call TRBJ2-3, with D possibly TRBD1 on 5 matching bases. The CDR3 region is CASSADRSTDTQYF. The CDR3 bases are TGTGCCAGCAGTGCCGACAGAAGCACAGATACGCAGTATTTT.